This record looks at one T cell receptor (beta chain) sequence and its context. J was trimmed by 5 bases and V by 3 bases; bases with no gene match: 4. The CDR3 length is 14 residues. The germline V gene has CDR1 LNHNV and CDR2 YYDKDF (reference sequence). The protocol was immunoSEQ multiplex PCR, while the TCRdb copy is restricted to in-frame clones and leaves out a portion. The data hold about 95,000 clones, with 85% to 90% observed a single time. These data originate in a study of OX40 agonist ivuxolimab in advanced cancers. Study-wide context: Enrolled patients in dose escalation had cancers that were hepatocellular carcinoma, melanoma, renal cell or head and neck cancer.

The gene calls are TRBV15 and TRBJ2-5; the match to TRBD1 covers 9 bases. The source material was CD4+ or CD8+ T cells sorted from blood, sampled in a trial of the OX40 agonist ivuxolimab. This receptor was taken from an adult with an advanced solid tumor such as melanoma, head and neck, liver or kidney cancer. CDR3 coding DNA: TGTGCCACCAGCAGTACAGGGGGCAGGGAGACCCAGTACTTC. Amino acid sequence: CATSSTGGRETQYF.